This TCR beta chain was documented in a study of OX40 agonist ivuxolimab in advanced cancers. Overall study results and limits: Average numbers of expanded clones were greater in CD8+ T cells than in CD4+.

The assay was immunoSEQ multiplex PCR, and TCRdb's table has in-frame clones only and misses some. This sample has approximately 70,000 clones; about 94% occur once, and the top ten carry approximately 14%. The CDR3 loop spans 16 amino acids. CDR1 LGHNA and CDR2 YNFKEQ come from the germline V gene. Trimming shortened V by 2 bases and J by 10 bases, and 23 bases separated the two germline ends. The investigators sampled blood at baseline, at cycle 4 day 1, and at cycle 7 day 1. As to this clone: What it binds is not known.

The chain employs TRBV4-2 and TRBJ2-5, with TRBD2 as a possible D gene (6 bases). The receptor comes from an adult with an advanced solid tumor such as melanoma, head and neck, liver or kidney cancer. The sample here was CD4+ or CD8+ T cells sorted from blood, taken in a trial of the OX40 agonist ivuxolimab. CDR3 residues: CASSQHTAGPRWDQYF. For the CDR3, the DNA is TGTGCCAGCAGCCAACATACGGCGGGACCCCGGTGGGACCAGTACTTC.